The 27 T cell receptor beta chains below were found in one sample sequenced in a study of low-dose radiotherapy and immunotherapy resistance in tumors. Alpha- and beta-chain coverage of first-strand cDNA came from TRAV- and TRBV-specific primers. A roughly 19-cycle PCR with a constant-region primer and V-primer adapter amplified TCRs. TCRdb reprocessed the reads via MiXCR and lists one record per CDR3 protein. This repertoire shows about 84,000 distinct CDR3 sequences, around a sixth found once; its top ten account for approximately 1.5%. The time point: after trial treatment. This sample's treatment: LDRT plus nivolumab, ipilimumab, low-dose cyclophosphamide and aspirin (RACIN trial). The sample in question was PBMCs, obtained after low-dose radiotherapy plus immunotherapy. Receptors originate from a male donor with prostate cancer.

This clonotype showed up many times. The rearrangement links TRBV28 to TRBJ2-7, with D unresolved. CDR1 is MDHEN, CDR2 SYDVKM, per germline. Trimming removed 6 bases at V and 2 bases at J, with 17 bases between. This CDR3 is 15 amino acids long. CDR3 amino acids: CASSSDRQATYEQYF. The DNA for the CDR3 is TGTGCCAGCAGCTCCGATAGGCAGGCGACCTACGAGCAGTACTTC.

This clonotype was counted ten times or more. This chain uses TRBV7-2 with TRBJ1-1; TRBD1 is a possible D gene (5 bases). With 0 bases removed from V and 5 bases from J, the gap between germline ends came to 13 bases. This CDR3 region has 15 residues. The germline V gene has CDR1 SGHTA and CDR2 FQGNSA. CDR3 residues: CASSLAGRVNTEAFF. CDR3 DNA sequence: TGTGCCAGCAGCTTAGCCGGCAGGGTAAATACTGAAGCTTTCTTT.

This clonotype was counted many times. The V call is TRBV28, the J call TRBJ2-1; D uncertain. V lost 1 base to trimming and J lost 7 bases, with 14 bases between them. The length of the CDR3 is 15 residues. CDR1 is MDHEN, CDR2 SYDVKM, per germline. The CDR3 loop is CASSLLALGLNEQFF. The CDR3 nucleotides read TGTGCCAGCAGTTTATTAGCCCTTGGGTTGAATGAGCAGTTCTTC.

This clonotype was detected only once. A single base is all that separates this from a far larger clone, so a read error is likely. The CDR3 region is CASSVDYATDTDTQYF. Here the CDR3 DNA reads TGTGCCAGCAGCGTCGACTACGCGACCGACACAGATACGCAGTATTTT. V gene TRBV28 combines with J gene TRBJ2-3, with D possibly being TRBD2 (5 bases). V was cut by 6 bases and J by 2 bases, with 18 bases left in between. The CDR3 is 16 amino acids. In germline, CDR1 is MDHEN, CDR2 SYDVKM.

In this sample, this clonotype turned up many times. V gene TRBV27 combines with J gene TRBJ2-5, with 11 positions matching TRBD1. The CDR3 is 16 residues long. Germline lookup yields CDR1 MNHEY and CDR2 SMNVEV (reference sequence). J gave up 4 bases and V 4 bases, and 8 bases lay outside the gene matches. CDR3 loop: CASSSLDRGRGETQYF. CDR3 nucleotides: TGTGCCAGCAGTTCCCTGGACAGGGGGCGCGGAGAGACCCAGTACTTC.

This clonotype was recorded at least ten times. CDR3 in amino acids: CASSLSPAGGPGQYF. The CDR3 DNA sequence: TGTGCCAGCTCCCTTTCCCCAGCGGGAGGGCCAGGGCAGTACTTC. This sequence joins TRBV18 and TRBJ2-7; 10 bases match TRBD2. V gave up 6 bases and J gave up 9 bases; unmatched junction bases: 14. Germline V gene data show CDR1 as KGHSH and CDR2 as LQKENI. The CDR3 is made up of 15 amino acids.

With respect to this clonotype: One base separates it from a far larger clone, so it is likely a read error. V is TRBV28 and J is TRBJ2-1; D might be TRBD2 (6 bases). The ends were cut back, 7 bases at V and 10 bases at J, with 17 bases in the middle. The germline CDR1 and CDR2 sequences are MDHEN and SYDVKM. The CDR3 has 13 amino acids. This chain's CDR3 is CASKAGGIYEQFF. DNA for the CDR3: TGTGCCAGCAAAGCGGGTGGGATTTACGAGCAGTTCTTC.

This clonotype has a count of ten or more. The chain combines TRBV20-1 with TRBJ2-5; D possibly uses TRBD1 or TRBD2 (6 bases each). Germline loops: CDR1 DFQATT, CDR2 SNEGSKA (reference sequence). The germline V and J ends were trimmed by 6 bases and 4 bases, with 18 bases remaining between them. The CDR3 extends over 14 amino acids. CDR3 loop: CSAVRYGGRETQYF. CDR3 in DNA: TGCAGTGCAGTCCGGTACGGGGGCAGAGAGACCCAGTACTTC.

The sample holds many counts of this clonotype. This sequence joins TRBV7-9 and TRBJ1-4, with 11 bases that match TRBD1. V trimming: 3 bases; J trimming: 7 bases; junction bases outside the gene matches: 7. CDR3 length: 16 amino acids. From germline, CDR1 is SEHNR and CDR2 FQNEAQ (reference sequence). This CDR3 reads CASSFVSGTGGEKLFF. The DNA for the CDR3 is TGTGCCAGCAGCTTCGTCTCCGGGACAGGGGGTGAAAAACTGTTTTTT.

This clonotype was found many times. The rearrangement uses TRBV12-5 and TRBJ2-1; D remains ambiguous. The CDR3 runs 16 residues. In germline, CDR1 is LGHNT, CDR2 FRNRAP. Trimming took 6 bases from V and 7 from J, leaving 22 bases between them. The CDR3 coding sequence is TGTGCTAGTGGGGGCGGAACCTCAGGAAAGCTGAATGAGCAGTTCTTC. Its protein product is CASGGGTSGKLNEQFF.

There are many counts of this clonotype. In DNA, the CDR3 is TGTGCCATCAGTTTTTCTAGCGGGAGCACAGATACGCAGTATTTT. It codes for CAISFSSGSTDTQYF. V is TRBV10-3 and J is TRBJ2-3; TRBD2 matches at 8 bases. V gave up 5 bases and J gave up 0 bases; unmatched junction bases: 4. This CDR3 has 15 amino acids. Looked up from germline, CDR1 is ENHRY and CDR2 is SYGVKD.

Many counts were recorded for this clonotype. The chain couples TRBV13 to TRBJ2-7; possible D gene TRBD2, 5 bases. V shed 1 base and J shed 1 base, with 11 bases lying between them. The CDR3 loop spans 15 amino acids. CDR1 and CDR2 (germline): PRHDT, FYEKMQ (reference sequence). The CDR3 nucleotides are TGTGCCAGCAGCTTAGAGGTGGGGAGTTCCTACGAGCAGTACTTC. Translating it yields CASSLEVGSSYEQYF.

This clonotype was observed at least ten times. The rearrangement links TRBV27 to TRBJ2-5, with 11 bases aligning to TRBD2. The CDR3 extends over 16 amino acids. The germline V gene encodes CDR1 MNHEY and CDR2 SMNVEV (reference sequence). With 6 bases clipped from V and 5 bases from J, the junction kept 11 bases outside the gene matches. The CDR3 sequence: CASRLTSGVVGETQYF. CDR3 nucleotide sequence: TGTGCCAGCAGATTGACTAGCGGGGTGGTTGGGGAGACCCAGTACTTC.

In this sample, this clonotype turned up many times. CDR3 region: CSVWAGGNSPLHF. In nucleotides, the CDR3 is TGCAGCGTTTGGGCAGGAGGGAATTCACCCCTCCACTTT. V and J are TRBV29-1 and TRBJ1-6; D is unclear. CDR3 size: 13 residues. Trimming left V 5 bases short and J 7 bases short, with 12 bases between. Germline CDR1 is SQVTM and CDR2 is ANQGSEA.

Regarding this clonotype: A far more abundant clone sits one base away, making this likely a read error. CDR3 residues: CSVGIRGAYNEQYF. The CDR3 DNA reads TGCAGCGTTGGGATCCGAGGGGCCTACAATGAGCAGTACTTC. The chain carries TRBV29-1 and TRBJ2-7, with D perhaps being TRBD1 or TRBD2 (5 bases each). Trimming pared 4 bases from V and 7 bases from J, leaving 20 bases between. Germline values: CDR1 SQVTM, CDR2 ANQGSEA. The CDR3 consists of 14 residues.

This clonotype was counted ten times or more. For the CDR3, the DNA is TGTGCCAGCAGCGCCGGGACGGGAGACTACGAGCAGTACTTC. Amino acid sequence: CASSAGTGDYEQYF. The chain links TRBV9 to TRBJ2-7, with D perhaps matching TRBD2 (6 bases). CDR3 size: 14 residues. V lost 3 bases and J lost 3, with 13 bases in between. Germline V gene data show CDR1 as SGDLS and CDR2 as YYNGEE.

This clonotype was picked up many times. The genes are TRBV7-9 and TRBJ2-2; 7 bases fit TRBD2. The CDR3 extends over 16 amino acids. The germline V gene has CDR1 SEHNR and CDR2 FQNEAQ (reference sequence). V lost 5 bases, J lost 6 bases, and 12 bases stayed unmatched. CDR3 coding DNA: TGTGCCAGCAGCCTGACACTAGCGACCAACGCCGGGGAGCTGTTTTTT. This translates into CASSLTLATNAGELFF.

Many counts were recorded for this clonotype. The chain joins TRBV7-9 to TRBJ2-2; no clear D gene. The V gene lost 8 bases and the J gene lost 3 bases, with 7 bases spanning the gap. The CDR3 runs 12 residues. The germline V gene encodes CDR1 SEHNR and CDR2 FQNEAQ (reference sequence). The CDR3 coding sequence is TGTGCCAGCGTCTCATACACCGGGGAGCTGTTTTTT. It is translated as CASVSYTGELFF.

This clonotype appeared many times. The chain combines TRBV12-5 with TRBJ2-3, with 12 bases aligning to TRBD2. Germline assignment: CDR1 LGHNT and CDR2 FRNRAP. Trimming at V came to 9 bases and at J to 8 bases, leaving 15 bases not matched to a gene. The length of the CDR3 is 16 residues. The CDR3 sequence is CASHTGTSGFGSTQYF. The CDR3 region has the DNA TGTGCTAGCCATACCGGGACTAGCGGGTTCGGATCTACGCAGTATTTT.

Of note for this clonotype: It is likely a read error: a sequence one base away is far more abundant. J is TRBJ2-5 and V is TRBV6-2 or TRBV6-3; D is undetermined. V lost 5 bases, J lost 11 bases, and 27 bases lay in between. This CDR3 spans 16 amino acids. CDR1 MNHEY and CDR2 SVGEGT come from the germline V gene. This CDR3 reads CASSPILGSSYNEQYF. The CDR3 nucleotides read TGTGCCAGCAGTCCCATCTTAGGCAGCTCCTACAATGAGCAGTACTTC.

Details on this clonotype: A far larger clone lies a single base away; this is likely a read error. This rearrangement joins TRBV10-3 to TRBJ2-2, with TRBD2 matching over 13 bases. Trimming took 5 bases from V and 4 from J; bases not matched to a gene: 10. This CDR3 is built from 18 residues. The germline CDR1 and CDR2 sequences are ENHRY and SYGVKD. CDR3 sequence: CAISTSGRAAIGTGELFF. CDR3 bases: TGTGCCATCAGTACTAGCGGGAGGGCCGCTATCGGCACCGGGGAGCTGTTTTTT.

This clonotype was counted at least ten times. The V call is TRBV9, the J call TRBJ2-7; D not resolved. The CDR3 totals 13 residues. The germline V gene has CDR1 SGDLS and CDR2 YYNGEE. Trimming took 0 bases from V and 1 from J, leaving 5 bases between them. The CDR3 region is CASSVGVSYEQYF. CDR3 bases: TGTGCCAGCAGCGTAGGAGTTTCCTACGAGCAGTACTTC.

V usage is TRBV4-3 and J usage is TRBJ2-7, with TRBD2 matching over 12 bases. This CDR3 region has 18 residues. CDR1 is LGHNA, CDR2 YSLEER, per germline. V lost 0 bases to trimming and J lost 7 bases; unmatched junction nucleotides: 13. CDR3 sequence reads: CASSQDNLAGGPTLEQYF. For the CDR3, the DNA is TGCGCCAGCAGCCAAGATAACCTAGCGGGAGGGCCCACGCTGGAGCAGTACTTC.

At least ten counts were recorded for this clonotype. The chain recombines TRBV29-1 with TRBJ2-5, with 7 positions matching TRBD1. The junction had 9 bases not matched to a gene; V was cut back by 7 bases and J by 7 bases. Per the germline V gene, CDR1 is SQVTM and CDR2 is ANQGSEA. This CDR3 has 12 residues. The CDR3 reads CSADRDRGTQYF. The CDR3 DNA follows: TGCAGCGCTGACAGGGACCGCGGGACCCAGTACTTC.

This clonotype was found many times. The chain combines TRBV6-1 with TRBJ2-1; D may be TRBD2 (6 bases). V gave up 3 bases and J gave up 6 bases, with 21 bases separating them. The germline V gene encodes CDR1 MNHNS and CDR2 SASEGT. The CDR3 loop spans 17 amino acids. CDR3 protein: CASSDGLRIVGGNEQFF. CDR3 DNA sequence: TGTGCCAGCAGTGATGGCTTGCGGATCGTGGGGGGCAATGAGCAGTTCTTC.

This clonotype came up many times. V is TRBV2 and J is TRBJ2-5; 10 bases agree with TRBD2. Germline CDR1 and CDR2: SNHLY and FYNNEI. This CDR3 region has 15 residues. The trim removed 4 bases at V and 5 bases at J, leaving 7 bases unmatched. The CDR3 DNA reads TGTGCCAGCAGTGCAAACGGGGGACTAGCGGAGACCCAGTACTTC. It specifies CASSANGGLAETQYF.

This clonotype has a count of ten or more. V usage is TRBV7-2 and J usage is TRBJ2-3; D possibly corresponds to TRBD2 (5 bases). There are 12 residues in the CDR3. Trimming stripped 5 bases from V and 7 bases from J, with 10 bases between. Germline CDR1 reads SGHTA; CDR2 reads FQGNSA. CDR3 in DNA: TGTGCCAGCAGCCCTAGCTCGTATACGCAGTATTTT. This encodes CASSPSSYTQYF.